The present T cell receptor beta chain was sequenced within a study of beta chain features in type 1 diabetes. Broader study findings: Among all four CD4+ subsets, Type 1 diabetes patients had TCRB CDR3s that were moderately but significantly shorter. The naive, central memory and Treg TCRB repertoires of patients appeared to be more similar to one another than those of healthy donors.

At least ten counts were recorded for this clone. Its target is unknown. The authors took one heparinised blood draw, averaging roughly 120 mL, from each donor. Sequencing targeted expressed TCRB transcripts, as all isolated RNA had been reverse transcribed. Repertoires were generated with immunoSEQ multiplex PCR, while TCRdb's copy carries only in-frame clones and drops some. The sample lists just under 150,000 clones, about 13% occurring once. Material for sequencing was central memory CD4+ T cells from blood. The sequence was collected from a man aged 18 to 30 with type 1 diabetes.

The CDR3 nucleotides are TGTGCCATCAGTGATAGGACAGGGGTTCACAATGAGCAGTTCTTC. Protein sequence: CAISDRTGVHNEQFF. This chain links TRBV10-3 with TRBJ2-1; TRBD1 matches at 9 bases. This CDR3 is built from 15 residues. The ends lost 3 bases at V and 5 bases at J; junction bases unmatched: 5. Germline CDR1 ENHRY, CDR2 SYGVKD.